The following is a T cell receptor (beta chain) sequence with its context. This entry comes from a study of T cell changes during pregnancy in multiple sclerosis. Germline V CDR1 and CDR2: SGHRS, YFSETQ. CDR3 length: 13 amino acids. With V trimmed by 3 bases and J by 7 bases, 1 base remained unmatched. TCRdb's table, derived via immunoSEQ multiplex PCR, lists solely in-frame clones and lacks some. The profile covers 45,000 or so clones, with around 90% appearing a single time and about 2% taken by the ten largest. The sample was peripheral blood, taken in the first trimester of pregnancy. The sequence was collected from a female donor with multiple sclerosis, enrolled in a pregnancy study. The rearrangement links TRBV5-1 to TRBJ1-6, with TRBD1 matching over 7 bases. CDR3 bases: TGCGCCAGCAGCTGGGACAGAAATTCACCCCTCCACTTT. It is translated as CASSWDRNSPLHF.